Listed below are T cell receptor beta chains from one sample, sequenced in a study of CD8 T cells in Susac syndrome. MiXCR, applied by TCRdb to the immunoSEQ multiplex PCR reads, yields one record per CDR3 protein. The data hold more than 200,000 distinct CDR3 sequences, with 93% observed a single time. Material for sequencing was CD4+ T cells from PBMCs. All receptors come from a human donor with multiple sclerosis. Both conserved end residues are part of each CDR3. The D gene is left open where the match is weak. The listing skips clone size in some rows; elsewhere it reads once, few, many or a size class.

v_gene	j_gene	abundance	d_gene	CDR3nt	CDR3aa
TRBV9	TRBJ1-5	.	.	TGTGCCAGCAGCGAAACCGGGACGGGCGATCAGCCCCAGCATTTT	CASSETGTGDQPQHF
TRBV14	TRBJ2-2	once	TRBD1	TGTGCCAGCAGCCAAGATGACAGGGCGAACACCGGGGAGCTGTTTTTT	CASSQDDRANTGELFF
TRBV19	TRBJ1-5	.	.	TGTGCCAGTAGTATAGGACCGGTTCAGCCCCAGCATTTT	CASSIGPVQPQHF
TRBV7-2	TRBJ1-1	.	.	TGTGCCAGCAGCCCGTCGGGGGCCAACACTGAAGCTTTCTTT	CASSPSGANTEAFF
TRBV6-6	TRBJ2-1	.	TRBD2	TGTGCCAGCAGCTACACTGGGGGGGATAATGAGCAGTTCTTC	CASSYTGGDNEQFF
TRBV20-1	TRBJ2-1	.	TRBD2	TGCAGTGCTGGCAGACTAGCGGGGAACAATGAGCAGTTCTTC	CSAGRLAGNNEQFF
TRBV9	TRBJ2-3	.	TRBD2	TGTGCCAGCAGCGCCATCGGGACTAGCTGGACAGATACGCAGTATTTT	CASSAIGTSWTDTQYF
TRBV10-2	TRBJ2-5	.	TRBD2	TGCGCCAGCAGTGAGTCGAGGACTAGCGGGAGGGAGACCCAGTACTTC	CASSESRTSGRETQYF
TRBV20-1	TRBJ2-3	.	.	TGCAGTGCTAGAGAACCGGACCTTCCCACAGATACGCAGTATTTT	CSAREPDLPTDTQYF
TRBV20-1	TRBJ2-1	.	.	TGCAGTGCAAGGGACGAAGCCTCAAGGCAGTTCTTC	CSARDEASRQFF
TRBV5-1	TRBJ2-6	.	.	TGCGCCAGCAGCGAAAGCGACTCTGGGGCCAACGTCCTGACTTTC	CASSESDSGANVLTF
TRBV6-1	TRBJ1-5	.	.	TGTGCCAGCAGCCTGACAGGCCCAGGCCGTCCGCCCGTGGGTCAGCCCCAGCATTTT	CASSLTGPGRPPVGQPQHF
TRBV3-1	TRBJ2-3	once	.	TGTGCCAGCAGCCATAAGGTCGGGACCACAGATACGCAGTATTTT	CASSHKVGTTDTQYF
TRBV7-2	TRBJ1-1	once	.	TGTGCCAGCAGCTTATCGGGGGGGGCCATGAACACTGAAGCTTTCTTT	CASSLSGGAMNTEAFF
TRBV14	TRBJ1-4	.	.	TGTGCCAGCAGCAGAAGTTTTGACAGGAGACTTAATGAAAAACTGTTTTTT	CASSRSFDRRLNEKLFF
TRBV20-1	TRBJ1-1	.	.	TGCAGTGCCCTGGGGGTTGGGAACACTGAAGCTTTCTTT	CSALGVGNTEAFF
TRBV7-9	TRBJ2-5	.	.	TGTGCCAGCAGTTTAGGCACAGCCCAAGAGACCCAGTACTTC	CASSLGTAQETQYF
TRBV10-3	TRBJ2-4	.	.	TGTGCCATCAGTGAGTCGACGGAAAACATTCAGTACTTC	CAISESTENIQYF
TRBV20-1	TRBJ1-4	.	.	TGCAGTGCCGCACGGGGGACTAATGAAAAACTGTTTTTT	CSAARGTNEKLFF
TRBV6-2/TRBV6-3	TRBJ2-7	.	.	TGTGCCAGCAGTTACTCGAACTACGAGCAGTACTTC	CASSYSNYEQYF
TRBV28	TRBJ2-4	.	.	TGTGCCAGCAGTTTACGTCGGAACATTCAGTACTTC	CASSLRRNIQYF
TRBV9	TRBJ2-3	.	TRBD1	TGTGCCAGCAGCGTTGCGACAGGGGGCGGCACAGATACGCAGTATTTT	CASSVATGGGTDTQYF
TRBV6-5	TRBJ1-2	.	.	TGTGCCAGCAGTTCTGGGTGGGCAGGGAATGGCTACACCTTC	CASSSGWAGNGYTF
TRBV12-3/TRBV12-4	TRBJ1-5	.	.	TGTGCCAGCAGTTTTGGCGGGGGGGCTCCCCCCCAGCATTTT	CASSFGGGAPPQHF
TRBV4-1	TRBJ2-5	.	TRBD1	TGCGCCAGCAGTCTAACAAAGGGGGCAGAGACCCAGTACTTC	CASSLTKGAETQYF
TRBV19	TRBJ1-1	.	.	TGTGCCAGTAAGAGCTTACGTGGTCACACTGAAGCTTTCTTT	CASKSLRGHTEAFF
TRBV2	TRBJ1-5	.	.	TGTGCCAGCAGTGAAGCGCTAATTCAGCCCCAGCATTTT	CASSEALIQPQHF
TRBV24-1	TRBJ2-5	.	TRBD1	TGTGCCACCAGTGATCGGGACAGCTACCAAGAGACCCAGTACTTC	CATSDRDSYQETQYF
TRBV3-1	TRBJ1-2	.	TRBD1	TGTGCCAGCAGCCAGACGCCGGGACAGGGTAGGGATGGCTACACCTTC	CASSQTPGQGRDGYTF
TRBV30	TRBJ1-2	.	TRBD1	TGTGCCTGGAGTGCAGGGGGCTATGGCTACACCTTC	CAWSAGGYGYTF
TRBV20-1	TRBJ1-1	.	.	TGCAGTGCTAGAGAGGATCGGGGAGGAGCTTTCTTT	CSAREDRGGAFF
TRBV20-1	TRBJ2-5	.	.	TGCAGTGGACTAACAGGGGGGGAGGAGACCCAGTACTTC	CSGLTGGEETQYF
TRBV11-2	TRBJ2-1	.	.	TGTGCCAGCAGCTTATTGCGGAACCCCCGCGGGGATGAGCAGTTCTTC	CASSLLRNPRGDEQFF
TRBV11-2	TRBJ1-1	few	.	TGTGCCAGCAGCCCCGTGTCCCCTCTCGTCACTGAAGCTTTCTTT	CASSPVSPLVTEAFF
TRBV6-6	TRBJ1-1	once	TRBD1	TGTGCCAGCATAACGCGGGGACAGGGTGGAGCTTTCTTT	CASITRGQGGAFF